This T cell receptor beta chain emerged from a study of control samples from healthy donors and cancer patients. Trimming took 0 bases from V and 0 from J; bases not matched to a gene: 6. The germline V gene encodes CDR1 LNHNV and CDR2 YYDKDF (reference sequence). The length of the CDR3 is 17 residues. Measured with immunoSEQ multiplex PCR; TCRdb has only the in-frame clones, and not every one. The table shows about 75,000 clones, with about 93% occurring only once. The gene calls are TRBV15 and TRBJ2-3; 7 nucleotides match TRBD2. The sequence came from a woman in her forties in good health. Sequences were obtained from blood. CDR3 loop: CATSRDHGGGSTDTQYF. The DNA for the CDR3 is TGTGCCACCAGCAGAGATCACGGCGGGGGTAGCACAGATACGCAGTATTTT.